The clone carrying this T cell receptor (beta chain) was detected only a few times. The CDR3 covers 15 residues. Germline lookup yields CDR1 GTSNPN and CDR2 SVGIG (reference sequence). The ends were cut back, 1 base at V and 0 bases at J, with 10 bases in the middle. Assay: immunoSEQ multiplex PCR; the TCRdb copy retains only in-frame clones and omits some. The table lists 200,000 to 250,000 clones, around four fifths of them singletons. The record originates from a study of blood T cell repertoires in COVID-19. The sequenced sample consisted of peripheral blood. The genes are TRBV30 and TRBJ1-5; the D gene is possibly TRBD1 (6 bases). This clonotype originated in a woman between 65 and 79 years old with COVID-19, enrolled during active disease. The CDR3 here is CAWSAGTISNQPQHF. CDR3 nucleotide sequence: TGTGCCTGGAGTGCCGGGACAATTAGCAATCAGCCCCAGCATTTT. Complete variable domain (other parts from reference TRBV30 and TRBJ1-5): SQTIHQWPATLVQPVGSPLSLECTVEGTSNPNLYWYRQAAGRGLQLLFYSVGIGQISSEVPQNLSASRPQDRQFILSSKKLLLSDSGFYLCAWSAGTISNQPQHFGDGTRLSIL.